This TCR beta chain comes out of a study of identical twins. TCRdb re-called the 5' RACE reads with MiXCR, one entry per CDR3 protein. The profile covers approximately 670,000 distinct CDR3 sequences, with roughly 6.2% appearing a single time and around 2% taken by the ten largest. Among all donors, each was a healthy Caucasian. CDR1 is SQVTM, CDR2 ANQGSEA, per germline. This CDR3 contains 12 residues. Germline trimming cut 6 bases from V and 4 bases from J; bases unmatched to any gene: 4. The study, taken as a whole, reports: Diverse VJ usage suggested most zero-insertion clonotypes were not invariant T cells. Fewer insertions characterized abundant cord blood beta clonotypes, whereas memory repertoires showed none.

This clonotype was seen repeatedly, ten times or more. Its antigen is currently unknown. The rearrangement joins TRBV29-1 to TRBJ1-1; 8 nucleotides line up with TRBD1. The TCR comes from a man between 18 and 29 years old in good health. Sequenced input: naive T cells sorted from blood. CDR3 sequence: CSVSGGLTEAFF. CDR3 DNA: TGCAGCGTCTCAGGGGGCCTCACTGAAGCTTTCTTT.